This T cell receptor (beta chain) was captured in a study of Ad26.COV2.S vaccination and SARS-CoV-2 variants. The treatment is: around 19 received Ad26.COV2.S at low or high dose, single or two shots; five or six received placebo; per-sample allocation not given. Sampling happened 63 days after the first vaccine or placebo injection. The vaccine antigen was prefusion-stabilized Wuhan SARS-CoV-2 spike. This clone was observed once. Germline loops: CDR1 GTSNPN, CDR2 SVGIG (reference sequence). V was shortened by 2 bases and J by 2 bases, with 19 bases between the two germline ends. The CDR3 sequence is 17 residues long. Using immunoSEQ multiplex PCR, the repertoire was profiled, and TCRdb retains in-frame clones only, with some absent. The repertoire holds approximately 460,000 clones, with 89% as singletons.

The sample was peripheral blood, taken in a trial of Ad26.COV2.S vaccine versus placebo. This clonotype originated in a person between 18 and 65 years old who received the Ad26.COV2.S COVID-19 vaccine or a placebo. The J gene is TRBJ2-1, the V gene TRBV30; D might be TRBD2 (7 bases). This CDR3 reads CAWSPRISGGAYNEQFF. CDR3 nucleotide sequence: TGTGCCTGGAGTCCACGAATTTCGGGGGGCGCCTACAATGAGCAGTTCTTC.